Each of the 24 T cell receptor beta chains below was sequenced from the same sample in a study of cytomegalovirus exposure and HLA in healthy donors. Researchers ran the PCR with 60 Vbeta and 13 Jbeta primers. The data were produced by immunoSEQ multiplex PCR, yet TCRdb's version contains in-frame clones alone and is incomplete. The repertoire includes about 300,000 clones, about nine tenths of them detected once, and roughly 4% sits in the top ten. Specimen: PBMCs. These receptors all stem from a middle-aged man in good health and CMV-seropositive.

This chain uses TRBV7-2 with TRBJ1-4; TRBD1 matches at 10 bases. V lost 4 bases and J lost 7; bases outside the gene matches: 6. The CDR3 length is 15 residues. The germline gives CDR1 SGHTA, CDR2 FQGNSA. CDR3: CASSSQTGGFEKLFF. In DNA form, the CDR3 reads TGTGCCAGCAGCTCCCAGACAGGGGGCTTTGAAAAACTGTTTTTT. Looking up the rest from reference TRBV7-2 and TRBJ1-4 gives the full variable domain: GAGVSQSPSNKVTEKGKDVELRCDPISGHTALYWYRQSLGQGLEFLIYFQGNSAPDKSGLPSDRFSAERTGGSVSTLTIQRTQQEDSAVYLCASSSQTGGFEKLFFGSGTQLSVL.

This rearrangement joins TRBV10-2 to TRBJ2-7, with TRBD1 identical over 9 bases. Per germline, CDR1 WSHSY and CDR2 SAAADI. With V trimmed by 6 bases and J by 3 bases, 6 bases remained unmatched. There are 14 residues in the CDR3. The DNA for the CDR3 is TGCGCCAGCAGGGAGGGGACAGGGTTCTACGAGCAGTACTTC. It specifies CASREGTGFYEQYF.

The chain uses TRBV18 and TRBJ2-3, with 12 bases lining up with TRBD2. The CDR3 spans 16 residues. V was clipped by 5 bases and J by 0 bases; unmatched bases: 3. The germline gives CDR1 KGHSH, CDR2 LQKENI. In nucleotides, the CDR3 is TGTGCCAGCTCATCCCTAGCGGGAGGGAGCACAGATACGCAGTATTTT. Translating gives CASSSLAGGSTDTQYF. Full variable domain (outside the CDR3, taken from reference TRBV18 and TRBJ2-3): NAGVMQNPRHLVRRRGQEARLRCSPMKGHSHVYWYRQLPEEGLKFMVYLQKENIIDESGMPKERFSAEFPKEGPSILRIQQVVRGDSAAYFCASSSLAGGSTDTQYFGPGTRLTVL.

The chain links TRBV4-1 to TRBJ2-1, with 7 positions matching TRBD2. V shed 0 bases and J 9 bases; nucleotides not matched to a gene: 11. Germline V gene data show CDR1 as MGHRA and CDR2 as YSYEKL. There are 16 residues in the CDR3. The CDR3 loop reads CASSQELVAGAVEQFF. The DNA for the CDR3 is TGCGCCAGCAGCCAAGAGCTAGTGGCGGGAGCTGTTGAGCAGTTCTTC.

This chain links TRBV5-1 with TRBJ2-1; 15 bases match TRBD2. J gave up 6 bases and V 3 bases, and 1 base lay outside the gene matches. The CDR3 spans 15 residues. CDR1 SGHRS and CDR2 YFSETQ come from the germline V gene. The CDR3 spells CASSSGLAGGNEQFF. The CDR3 DNA follows: TGCGCCAGCAGCTCGGGACTAGCGGGAGGCAATGAGCAGTTCTTC.

V gene TRBV28 combines with J gene TRBJ1-2, with D tentatively TRBD1 (5 bases). Per germline, CDR1 MDHEN and CDR2 SYDVKM. This CDR3 region has 13 residues. Trimming shortened V by 3 bases and J by 3 bases, and 8 bases separated the two germline ends. CDR3 sequence (DNA): TGTGCCAGCAGTTTGTTAGGGGACTATGGCTACACCTTC. Translation gives CASSLLGDYGYTF.

The rearrangement uses TRBV6-5 and TRBJ1-1; 8 positions agree with TRBD1. Looked up from germline, CDR1 is MNHEY and CDR2 is SVGAGI. The CDR3 is 13 residues long. V trimming: 6 bases; J trimming: 3 bases; junction bases outside the gene matches: 3. CDR3 in amino acids: CASRATGDTEAFF. CDR3 nucleotide sequence: TGTGCCAGCAGGGCGACAGGGGACACTGAAGCTTTCTTT.

This rearrangement joins TRBV2 to TRBJ2-5; TRBD1 might be the D (6 bases). The CDR3 length is 14 residues. Germline assignment: CDR1 SNHLY and CDR2 FYNNEI. V was pared by 3 bases and J by 4 bases, with 12 bases between. As DNA, the CDR3 is TGTGCCAGCAGTGATTTACCGACAGGAGAGACCCAGTACTTC. Encoded protein: CASSDLPTGETQYF.

This clone has only one observation. V is TRBV28 and J is TRBJ2-1; perhaps TRBD2 as D (5 bases). Trimming pared 6 bases from V and 7 bases from J, leaving 13 bases between. The CDR3 has 13 residues. CDR1 is MDHEN, CDR2 SYDVKM, per germline. This CDR3 reads CASSPRGLNEQFF. The CDR3 DNA is TGTGCCAGCAGCCCTCGCGGGTTAAATGAGCAGTTCTTC.

A remark on this clone: The sample contains more than one DNA sequence encoding this CDR3. The chain joins TRBV7-2 to TRBJ2-1; D is undetermined. Trimming left V 0 bases short and J 7 bases short, with 4 bases between. Germline V gene sequence: CDR1 SGHTA, CDR2 FQGNSA. This CDR3 is 12 amino acids long. The CDR3 protein is CASSLARNEQFF. Here the CDR3 DNA reads TGTGCCAGCAGCTTAGCGAGGAATGAGCAGTTCTTC.

This clone was counted a few times. This chain links TRBV28 with TRBJ1-2, with a possible D match to TRBD1 (6 bases). V lost 4 bases to trimming and J lost 4 bases, with 10 bases between them. CDR1 is MDHEN, CDR2 SYDVKM, per germline. The CDR3 loop spans 13 amino acids. CDR3 loop: CASSSQGVYGYTF. In nucleotides, the CDR3 is TGTGCCAGCAGTTCACAGGGAGTCTATGGCTACACCTTC.

Concerning this clone itself: Other DNA sequences in the sample encode the same CDR3. This chain uses TRBV10-3 with TRBJ1-1, with D possibly being TRBD1 (5 bases). Germline loops: CDR1 ENHRY, CDR2 SYGVKD. This CDR3 has 14 residues. The V end lost 4 bases, the J end lost 1 base, and 10 bases lay between the germline ends. The CDR3 loop reads CAISAQGANTEAFF. The CDR3 region has the DNA TGTGCCATCAGTGCCCAGGGTGCGAACACTGAAGCTTTCTTT.

Only one count was recorded for this clone. The genes are TRBV6-5 and TRBJ2-7; the match to TRBD1 covers 8 bases. Trimming took 5 bases from V and 0 from J; bases not matched to a gene: 3. CDR3 size: 14 residues. The germline gives CDR1 MNHEY, CDR2 SVGAGI. The CDR3, as DNA: TGTGCCAGCAGTCTCGGGACAGGCTCCTACGAGCAGTACTTC. Protein product: CASSLGTGSYEQYF.

The chain uses TRBV19 and TRBJ2-1; possible D gene TRBD1, 6 bases. Trimming left V 4 bases short and J 3 bases short, with 10 bases between. The CDR3 loop spans 14 amino acids. The germline CDR1 and CDR2 sequences are LNHDA and SQIVND (reference sequence). The CDR3 region has the DNA TGTGCCAGTAGTAGGAGGACAGACTACAATGAGCAGTTCTTC. This codes for CASSRRTDYNEQFF. The full variable domain, completed using reference TRBV19 and TRBJ2-1, is DGGITQSPKYLFRKEGQNVTLSCEQNLNHDAMYWYRQDPGQGLRLIYYSQIVNDFQKGDIAEGYSVSREKKESFPLTVTSAQKNPTAFYLCASSRRTDYNEQFFGPGTRLTVL.

V is TRBV27 and J is TRBJ2-3; TRBD2 aligns across 8 bases. The length of the CDR3 is 12 residues. Germline CDR1 is MNHEY and CDR2 is SMNVEV (reference sequence). The CDR3 nucleotides are TGTGCAGCGGGAGTCTTAGCAGATACGCAGTATTTT. It yields the protein CAAGVLADTQYF.

V and J are TRBV7-9 and TRBJ2-5; TRBD2 aligns across 9 bases. Trimming took 5 bases from V and 5 from J; bases not matched to a gene: 18. This CDR3 is built from 18 residues. Germline V gene data show CDR1 as SEHNR and CDR2 as FQNEAQ (reference sequence). DNA of the CDR3: TGTGCCAGCAGCATACTTGGGCGGGAGGGCCCTCTTATTGAGACCCAGTACTTC. Translating it yields CASSILGREGPLIETQYF.

The rearrangement links TRBV5-1 to TRBJ2-3; tentative D call: TRBD1 (6 bases). The germline V gene encodes CDR1 SGHRS and CDR2 YFSETQ. This CDR3 is built from 14 residues. Trimming pared 4 bases from V and 2 bases from J, leaving 11 bases between. The CDR3 reads CASSVEGVTDTQYF. The CDR3 coding sequence is TGCGCCAGCAGCGTAGAGGGGGTCACAGATACGCAGTATTTT. Together with reference TRBV5-1 and TRBJ2-3, the CDR3 gives the full variable domain: KAGVTQTPRYLIKTRGQQVTLSCSPISGHRSVSWYQQTPGQGLQFLFEYFSETQRNKGNFPGRFSGRQFSNSRSEMNVSTLELGDSALYLCASSVEGVTDTQYFGPGTRLTVL.

V and J are TRBV4-2 and TRBJ2-7; D not resolved. The V and J ends lost 0 bases and 6 bases respectively, with 9 bases between them. This CDR3 comprises 13 residues. Per germline, CDR1 LGHNA and CDR2 YNFKEQ. The CDR3 is CASSQDPGFEQYF. In nucleotides, the CDR3 is TGTGCCAGCAGCCAAGACCCGGGTTTCGAGCAGTACTTC.

The chain recombines TRBV28 with TRBJ1-5; no clear D gene. CDR3 length: 17 amino acids. The V and J ends lost 3 bases and 3 bases respectively, with 18 bases between them. The germline V gene has CDR1 MDHEN and CDR2 SYDVKM. CDR3 amino acids: CASSFFQVGRSNQPQHF. CDR3 in DNA: TGTGCCAGCAGTTTTTTTCAAGTCGGCAGGTCCAATCAGCCCCAGCATTTT.

CDR3 bases: TGTGCCAGTAGTAGCGGGTGGGGTAACGAGCAGTACTTC. It codes for CASSSGWGNEQYF. The chain has TRBV19 and TRBJ2-7; D might be TRBD2 (5 bases). Germline loops: CDR1 LNHDA, CDR2 SQIVND (reference sequence). The V and J ends lost 4 bases and 5 bases respectively, with 12 bases between them. The CDR3 sequence is 13 residues long. Using reference TRBV19 and TRBJ2-7 for the parts outside the CDR3, the full variable domain is DGGITQSPKYLFRKEGQNVTLSCEQNLNHDAMYWYRQDPGQGLRLIYYSQIVNDFQKGDIAEGYSVSREKKESFPLTVTSAQKNPTAFYLCASSSGWGNEQYFGPGTRLTVT.

J is TRBJ2-7 and V is TRBV28; 11 positions agree with TRBD1. Germline V lookup: CDR1 MDHEN, CDR2 SYDVKM. The CDR3 has 14 residues. Trimming cost V 7 bases and J 4 bases; bases outside gene matches: 6. The CDR3 loop is CASKPRDRGYEQYF. In DNA, the CDR3 is TGTGCCAGCAAACCCAGGGACAGGGGGTACGAGCAGTACTTC.

This clone was seen once. The chain joins TRBV27 to TRBJ2-7, with D perhaps TRBD1 (5 bases). Trimming took off 4 bases at V and 4 bases at J, with 11 bases between the two ends. The CDR3 length is 13 residues. Germline-derived CDR1 and CDR2 are MNHEY and SMNVEV (reference sequence). CDR3 in amino acids: CASSSYDRYEQYF. The CDR3 bases are TGTGCCAGCAGTTCCTACGACAGATACGAGCAGTACTTC.

The rearrangement links TRBV7-9 to TRBJ2-7; possibly TRBD2 for D (6 bases). Germline values: CDR1 SEHNR, CDR2 FQNEAQ (reference sequence). Trimming removed 5 bases from V and 2 bases from J, with 13 bases in between. The CDR3 length is 14 residues. CDR3 sequence: CASSPGSGTYEQYF. CDR3 nucleotides: TGTGCCAGCAGCCCCGGTAGCGGCACCTACGAGCAGTACTTC.

The rearrangement uses TRBV13 and TRBJ2-5, with D perhaps matching TRBD2 (5 bases). CDR3 size: 11 residues. CDR1 PRHDT and CDR2 FYEKMQ come from the germline V gene (reference sequence). V shed 6 bases and J shed 11 bases, with 13 bases lying between them. The CDR3 is CASRGLGEQYF. As DNA, the CDR3 is TGTGCCAGCAGGGGCCTCGGGGAGCAGTACTTC.